These 7 T cell receptor beta chains came from one sample sequenced in a study of blood T cells in healthy people across ages. A second 7 to 11 cycle PCR used barcoded and J-beta primers. TCRdb used MiXCR to reprocess the 5' RACE reads, holding one entry per CDR3 protein. The data hold about 1.1 million distinct CDR3 sequences, with 35% to 40% observed a single time. Sequenced sample: blood. Receptors were obtained from a man aged 18 to 29 in good health.

V gene TRBV20-1 combines with J gene TRBJ2-1; unclear D gene. The V end was cut by 4 bases, the J end by 0 bases, with 4 bases between. The CDR3 consists of 12 residues. CDR1 is DFQATT and CDR2 is SNEGSKA in the germline V gene (reference sequence). The CDR3 DNA is TGCAGTGCTATTGTCTCCTACAATGAGCAGTTCTTC. Encoded protein: CSAIVSYNEQFF.

The chain is built from TRBV7-6 and TRBJ2-7; TRBD2 is a possible D gene (6 bases). V was trimmed by 0 bases and J by 0 bases, leaving 9 bases between them. The germline gives CDR1 SGHVS, CDR2 FNYEAQ. CDR3 length equals 15 residues. CDR3 coding DNA: TGTGCCAGCAGCTTAGCGCCCGGGAGCTCCTACGAGCAGTACTTC. Residues: CASSLAPGSSYEQYF.

The CDR3 DNA sequence: TGTGCCAGCAGCCCCCGAAAGACAGGGGAATACTACAATGAGCAGTACTTC. The encoded protein is CASSPRKTGEYYNEQYF. The V call is TRBV4-2, the J call TRBJ2-1; 8 nucleotides match TRBD1. The DNA matches TRBJ2-7 better at its end, which makes the J call doubtful. Germline CDR1 is LGHNA and CDR2 is YNFKEQ. This CDR3 spans 17 amino acids.

This sequence joins TRBV20-1 and TRBJ1-1, with D possibly TRBD1 on 5 matching bases. This CDR3 has 11 amino acids. Per the germline V gene, CDR1 is DFQATT and CDR2 is SNEGSKA (reference sequence). The V and J ends lost 6 bases and 5 bases respectively, with 10 bases between them. CDR3 amino acids: CSAGGTTEAFF. The CDR3, as DNA: TGCAGTGCCGGGGGTACGACTGAAGCTTTCTTT.

The rearrangement links TRBV20-1 to TRBJ1-2; no firm D call. Trimming left V 6 bases short and J 8 bases short, with 13 bases between. CDR3 length: 11 residues. Germline V gene sequence: CDR1 DFQATT, CDR2 SNEGSKA (reference sequence). The CDR3 sequence is CSAPHGSGYTF. The CDR3 nucleotides read TGCAGTGCCCCCCATGGGAGCGGCTACACCTTC.

This clonotype was seen just once. One junction end does not reproduce the germline sequence, and a read error may be involved. The chain couples TRBV5-1 to TRBJ1-1; D not resolved. Germline loops: CDR1 SGHRS, CDR2 YFSETQ. The length of the CDR3 is 13 residues. In DNA, the CDR3 is TGCGCCAGCAGCTGGGGTGTTGCCCCTGAAGTTTTCTTT. This encodes CASSWGVAPEVFF.

With regard to this clonotype: It may be a read error: a sequence one base away is much more abundant. The chain is built from TRBV4-3 and TRBJ2-7; maybe TRBD1 (5 bases). This CDR3 is 15 amino acids long. With 0 bases removed from V and 4 bases from J, the gap between germline ends came to 13 bases. Germline CDR1 and CDR2: LGHNA and YSLEER. The CDR3 DNA is TGCGCCAGCAGCCAAGATTGGGAACAGGCTTACGAGCAGTACTTC. Translating it yields CASSQDWEQAYEQYF.